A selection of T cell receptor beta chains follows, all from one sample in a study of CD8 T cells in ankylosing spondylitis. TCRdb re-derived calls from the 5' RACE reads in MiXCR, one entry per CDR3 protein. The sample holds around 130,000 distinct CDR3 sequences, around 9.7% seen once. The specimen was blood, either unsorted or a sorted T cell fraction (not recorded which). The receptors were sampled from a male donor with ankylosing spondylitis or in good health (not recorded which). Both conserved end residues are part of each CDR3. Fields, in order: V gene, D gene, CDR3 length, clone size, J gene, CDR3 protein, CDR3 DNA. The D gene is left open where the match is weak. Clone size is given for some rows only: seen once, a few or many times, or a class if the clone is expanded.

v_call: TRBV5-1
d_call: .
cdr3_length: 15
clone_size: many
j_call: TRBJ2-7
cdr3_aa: CASSLSPGNTYEQYF
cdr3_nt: TGCGCCAGCAGCTTGAGTCCCGGGAATACCTACGAGCAGTACTTC

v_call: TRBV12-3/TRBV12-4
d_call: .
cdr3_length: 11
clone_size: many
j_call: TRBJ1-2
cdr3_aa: CASSLGRGYTF
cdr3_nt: TGTGCCAGCAGTTTGGGGCGGGGCTACACCTTC

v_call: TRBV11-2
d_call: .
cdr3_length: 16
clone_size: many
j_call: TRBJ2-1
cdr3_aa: CASSLNPGSSYNEQFF
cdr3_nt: TGTGCCAGCAGCTTAAACCCAGGAAGCTCCTACAATGAGCAGTTCTTC

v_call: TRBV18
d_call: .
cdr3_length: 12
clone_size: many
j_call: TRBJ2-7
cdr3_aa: CASSQGGYEQYF
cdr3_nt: TGTGCCAGCTCACAGGGAGGCTACGAGCAGTACTTC

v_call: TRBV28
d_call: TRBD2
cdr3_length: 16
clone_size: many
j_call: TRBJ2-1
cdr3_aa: CASSTRLAGSYNEQFF
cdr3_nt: TGTGCCAGCAGCACTAGACTAGCGGGTTCCTACAATGAGCAGTTCTTC

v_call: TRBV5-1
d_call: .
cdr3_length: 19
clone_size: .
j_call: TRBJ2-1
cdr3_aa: CASSLGEGWGIGANNEQFF
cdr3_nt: TGCGCCAGCAGCTTGGGAGAAGGTTGGGGGATTGGGGCCAACAATGAGCAGTTCTTC

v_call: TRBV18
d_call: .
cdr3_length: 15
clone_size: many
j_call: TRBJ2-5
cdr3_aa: CASSPRGMMKETQYF
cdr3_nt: TGTGCCAGCTCACCGAGGGGGATGATGAAAGAGACCCAGTACTTC

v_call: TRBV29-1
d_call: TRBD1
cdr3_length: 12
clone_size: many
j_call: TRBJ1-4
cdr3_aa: CSVGTGLEKLFF
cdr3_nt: TGCAGCGTTGGGACAGGGCTCGAAAAACTGTTTTTT

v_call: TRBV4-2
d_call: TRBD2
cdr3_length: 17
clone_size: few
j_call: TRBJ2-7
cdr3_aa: CASSQIFTSGKTYEQYF
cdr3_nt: TGTGCCAGCAGCCAAATCTTCACTAGCGGGAAAACCTACGAGCAGTACTTC

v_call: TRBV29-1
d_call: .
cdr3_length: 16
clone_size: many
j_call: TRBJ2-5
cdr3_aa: CSVVGLAYTYQETQYF
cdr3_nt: TGCAGCGTTGTTGGTCTAGCGTATACGTACCAAGAGACCCAGTACTTC

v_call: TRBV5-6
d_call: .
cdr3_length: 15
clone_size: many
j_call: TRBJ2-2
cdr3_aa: CASSFQAANTGELFF
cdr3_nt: TGTGCCAGCAGCTTCCAAGCGGCTAACACCGGGGAGCTGTTTTTT

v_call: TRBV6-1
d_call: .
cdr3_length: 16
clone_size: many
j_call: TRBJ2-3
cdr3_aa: CASSAPSGSRTDTQYF
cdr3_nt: TGTGCCAGCAGTGCCCCCTCGGGATCGCGCACAGATACGCAGTATTTT

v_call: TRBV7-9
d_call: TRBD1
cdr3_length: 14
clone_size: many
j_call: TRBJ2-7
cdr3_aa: CASSQRDSPYEQYF
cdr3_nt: TGTGCCAGCAGCCAAAGGGACAGTCCCTACGAGCAGTACTTC